Presented here are 21 T cell receptor beta chains from one specimen sequenced in a study of blood T cell repertoires in COVID-19. Assay: immunoSEQ multiplex PCR; the TCRdb copy retains only in-frame clones and omits some. The repertoire includes about 270,000 clones, about 86% of them detected once, and 12% sits in the top ten. Sequencing input: peripheral blood. Receptors originate from a woman aged 25-40 years with COVID-19, enrolled during active disease.

This sequence joins TRBV28 and TRBJ1-5; 7 bases fit TRBD1. Trimming cost V 6 bases and J 6 bases; bases outside gene matches: 11. The germline CDR1 and CDR2 sequences are MDHEN and SYDVKM. This CDR3 contains 15 residues. The CDR3 here is CASSRGQRTGQPQHF. The CDR3 region has the DNA TGTGCCAGCAGCCGGGGACAGCGTACGGGTCAGCCCCAGCATTTT. The full variable domain, completed using reference TRBV28 and TRBJ1-5, is DVKVTQSSRYLVKRTGEKVFLECVQDMDHENMFWYRQDPGLGLRLIYFSYDVKMKEKGDIPEGYSVSREKKERFSLILESASTNQTSMYLCASSRGQRTGQPQHFGDGTRLSIL.

The chain couples TRBV7-6 to TRBJ2-2; D may be TRBD1 (5 bases). The CDR3 is made up of 15 amino acids. CDR1 is SGHVS and CDR2 is FNYEAQ in the germline V gene. Trimming shortened V by 5 bases and J by 4 bases, and 14 bases separated the two germline ends. CDR3 sequence (DNA): TGTGCCAGCAGCCCCCGACAGACCCTCACCGGGGAGCTGTTTTTT. This translates into CASSPRQTLTGELFF.

The chain recombines TRBV2 with TRBJ1-3; D is uncertain. CDR3 size: 13 residues. V was trimmed by 4 bases and J by 4 bases, leaving 8 bases between them. Germline V gene sequence: CDR1 SNHLY, CDR2 FYNNEI. CDR3 in DNA: TGTGCCAGCAGTGCTTACAGAGGAAACACCATATATTTT. This gives the protein CASSAYRGNTIYF.

This sequence joins TRBV27 and TRBJ2-7; 10 nucleotides align to TRBD1. V shed 7 bases and J 6 bases; nucleotides not matched to a gene: 12. The CDR3 covers 15 residues. CDR1 and CDR2 (germline): MNHEY, SMNVEV (reference sequence). CDR3 region: CASTHRGTGEREQYF. CDR3 coding DNA: TGTGCCAGCACCCACAGGGGGACAGGGGAACGCGAGCAGTACTTC.

The V and J genes are TRBV5-1 and TRBJ2-7; 11 nucleotides align to TRBD2. After removal of 0 bases from V and 3 bases from J, the junction contained 2 bases not matched to a gene. This CDR3 is 15 amino acids long. The germline gives CDR1 SGHRS, CDR2 YFSETQ. DNA of the CDR3: TGCGCCAGCAGCTTGGGACTAGCGGGGTTCTACGAGCAGTACTTC. This sequence encodes CASSLGLAGFYEQYF.

V usage is TRBV19 and J usage is TRBJ2-1; D not resolved. Trimming took off 0 bases at V and 6 bases at J, with 12 bases between the two ends. CDR3 size: 15 residues. Germline CDR1 and CDR2: LNHDA and SQIVND (reference sequence). This CDR3 reads CASSIEAPPPNEQFF. CDR3 nucleotides: TGTGCCAGTAGTATAGAGGCACCTCCCCCCAATGAGCAGTTCTTC.

The genes are TRBV3-1 (or the pseudogene TRBV3-2) and TRBJ2-7, with 11 bases aligning to TRBD2. Germline lookup yields CDR1 LGHDT and CDR2 YNNKEL (reference sequence). This CDR3 comprises 16 residues. Losses at the gene ends were 0 bases for V and 2 bases for J; bases not matched to a gene: 3. In DNA form, the CDR3 reads TGTGCCAGCAGCCAAGAGGGACTAGCGGAGGCCTACGAGCAGTACTTC. Translating it yields CASSQEGLAEAYEQYF.

V usage is TRBV12-2 and J usage is TRBJ1-5. TRBV12-2 is described as a pseudogene. CDR3 length: 18 amino acids. In nucleotides, the CDR3 is TGTGCAAGTCGCTTAGAGCCCCCGGGTCTTTATAGCAATCAGCCCCAGCATTTT. This gives the protein CASRLEPPGLYSNQPQHF.

The rearrangement links TRBV6-5 to TRBJ1-2; D not certain. Germline V gene sequence: CDR1 MNHEY, CDR2 SVGAGI. This CDR3 comprises 12 residues. V was clipped by 7 bases and J by 5 bases, with 11 bases between them. CDR3 region: CASILIQYGYTF. CDR3 sequence (DNA): TGTGCCAGCATCCTAATCCAATATGGCTACACCTTC.

On this clone itself: Other DNA sequences in this specimen translate into the identical CDR3. The J gene is TRBJ2-5, the V gene TRBV4-1, with TRBD1 matching 11 bases. Trimming took 2 bases from V and 2 from J; bases not matched to a gene: 1. CDR1 and CDR2 from the germline V gene are MGHRA and YSYEKL. The CDR3 has 15 residues. The CDR3 loop reads CASSQRDRGQETQYF. CDR3 coding DNA: TGCGCCAGCAGCCAAAGGGACAGGGGGCAAGAGACCCAGTACTTC.

The rearrangement joins TRBV5-1 to TRBJ2-1, with TRBD2 matching 10 bases. J gave up 1 base and V 0 bases, and 7 bases lay outside the gene matches. This CDR3 is 18 amino acids long. Germline V CDR1 and CDR2: SGHRS, YFSETQ. CDR3 nucleotides: TGCGCCAGCAGCTTGGTGCTAGCGGGGGCGAATTCCTACAATGAGCAGTTCTTC. This sequence encodes CASSLVLAGANSYNEQFF.

This chain uses TRBV19 with TRBJ1-4, with a tentative D call TRBD1 (6 bases). CDR1 and CDR2 (germline): LNHDA, SQIVND (reference sequence). The ends were cut back, 3 bases at V and 5 bases at J, with 10 bases in the middle. The CDR3 runs 14 residues. This chain's CDR3 is CASSIAGENEKLFF. Here the CDR3 DNA reads TGTGCCAGTAGTATTGCAGGGGAAAATGAAAAACTGTTTTTT.

This clone was observed once. The V gene is TRBV2, the J gene TRBJ2-2; D possibly corresponds to TRBD2 (5 bases). The CDR3 length is 15 residues. Germline values: CDR1 SNHLY, CDR2 FYNNEI. V lost 6 bases, J lost 4 bases, and 15 bases lay in between. The CDR3 reads CASRIGGGVTGELFF. Here the CDR3 DNA reads TGTGCCAGCAGAATCGGCGGAGGCGTCACCGGGGAGCTGTTTTTT.

This chain connects TRBV12-3 or TRBV12-4 to TRBJ1-2, with D possibly being TRBD1 (5 bases). The CDR3 contains 13 residues. The V gene lost 2 bases and the J gene lost 6 bases, with 10 bases spanning the gap. The CDR3: CASSLRQNNGYTF. The CDR3 bases are TGTGCCAGCAGTTTACGACAGAACAATGGCTACACCTTC.

The rearrangement links TRBV2 to TRBJ2-3, with 11 bases matching TRBD2. The germline gives CDR1 SNHLY, CDR2 FYNNEI. The trim removed 6 bases at V and 3 bases at J, leaving 8 bases unmatched. The CDR3 covers 16 residues. In DNA, the CDR3 is TGTGCCAGCAGGAAAGGGACTAGCGGCTGGACAGATACGCAGTATTTT. Translated, it gives CASRKGTSGWTDTQYF.

The chain recombines TRBV4-1 with TRBJ1-5, with D hard to call. Germline assignment: CDR1 MGHRA and CDR2 YSYEKL. The length of the CDR3 is 13 residues. Trimming pared 4 bases from V and 4 bases from J, leaving 8 bases between. The CDR3 region has the DNA TGCGCCAGCAGCCGCACTAATAATCAGCCCCAGCATTTT. Its protein product is CASSRTNNQPQHF.

This rearrangement joins TRBV11-2 to TRBJ2-7; no definite D call. The CDR3 runs 14 residues. V lost 1 base, J lost 0 bases, and 7 bases lay in between. The germline V gene encodes CDR1 SGHAT and CDR2 FQNNGV. In nucleotides, the CDR3 is TGTGCCAGCAGCTTAGGGGCGTCCTCCTACGAGCAGTACTTC. It specifies CASSLGASSYEQYF. The whole variable domain, remainder taken from reference TRBV11-2 and TRBJ2-7, is EAGVAQSPRYKIIEKRQSVAFWCNPISGHATLYWYQQILGQGPKLLIQFQNNGVVDDSQLPKDRFSAERLKGVDSTLKIQPAKLEDSAVYLCASSLGASSYEQYFGPGTRLTVT.

In the case of this clone: One junction end disagrees with the germline gene, perhaps due to a read error. V gene TRBV5-6 combines with J gene TRBJ1-2; D possibly corresponds to TRBD1 (5 bases). In germline, CDR1 is SGHDT, CDR2 YYEEEE. The CDR3 has 14 residues. The CDR3 DNA reads TGTGCCAGCAGCCTTACGACAGTTAACCATGGCTACACCTTC. Amino acid sequence: CASSLTTVNHGYTF.

The chain employs TRBV18 and TRBJ1-4; D unclear. The germline CDR1 and CDR2 sequences are KGHSH and LQKENI. Trimming took off 6 bases at V and 2 bases at J, with 10 bases between the two ends. CDR3 length equals 14 residues. CDR3 in amino acids: CASSPGNTNEKLFF. The CDR3 bases are TGTGCCAGCTCGCCGGGTAATACTAATGAAAAACTGTTTTTT.

The chain employs TRBV6-5 and TRBJ1-4; no firm D call. V was pared by 6 bases and J by 7 bases, with 12 bases between. This CDR3 comprises 13 residues. Germline CDR1 MNHEY, CDR2 SVGAGI. In nucleotides, the CDR3 is TGTGCCAGCAGATCCGGACTTTCTGAAAAACTGTTTTTT. This gives the protein CASRSGLSEKLFF.

Remarks on this clone: This same CDR3 is encoded by further DNA sequences in the sample. The genes are TRBV14 and TRBJ1-3, with 8 nucleotides matching TRBD1. The germline CDR1 and CDR2 sequences are SGHDN and FVKESK. Trimming removed 4 bases from V and 4 bases from J; junction bases left unmatched: 3. CDR3 length equals 14 residues. DNA of the CDR3: TGTGCCAGCAGCCTCAGGGGGCTCGGAAACACCATATATTTT. As protein: CASSLRGLGNTIYF.